This TCR beta chain was sequenced in a study of persistence of HIV-infected CD4 T cells. Study information: Donors were ART-treated; their CMV- and Gag-responding CD4+ T cells were isolated.

Per the germline V gene, CDR1 is WNHNN and CDR2 is SYGVQD (reference sequence). V shed 8 bases and J shed 5 bases, with 13 bases lying between them. The CDR3 length is 12 residues. This was the immunoSEQ version 4 assay in survey mode. Profiled with immunoSEQ multiplex PCR; TCRdb holds only in-frame clones, not every one. The sample lists over 25,000 clones, more than 75% occurring once. Lysates of CMV-infected fibroblasts at 8 to 10 ug/mL stimulated these cells. Memory cells lacking CD40L and CD69 with high CD45RO were sorted. Anti-CD28/CD49d costimulation, CD40-blocking antibody and enfuvirtide were given to CD8-depleted PBMCs for roughly 20 hours. Turning to this clone: The antigen remains undetermined.

The V call is TRBV10-1, the J call TRBJ2-7, with D possibly TRBD1 on 7 matching bases. This receptor was taken from an adult man with HIV who was CMV-seropositive. The specimen comprised CD4+ T cells sorted from PBMCs after approximately 19-hour stimulation, sampled from a patient who received antiretroviral therapy. The CDR3 region is CASGGTVHEQYF. CDR3 DNA sequence: TGCGCCAGCGGGGGGACAGTCCACGAGCAGTACTTC.